The text below deals with one T cell receptor beta chain. Its target is unknown. This specimen belongs to a study of PD-1 blockade in classical Hodgkin lymphoma. TCRdb keeps only in-frame clones here, not all; method: immunoSEQ multiplex PCR. The sample lists about 37,000 clones, around 88% occurring once. Unmatched junction bases numbered 14, after V lost 4 bases and J lost 2 bases. The CDR3 consists of 20 residues. CDR1 SGDLS and CDR2 YYNGEE come from the germline V gene. Study conclusions and caveats: Patients who responded completely had about the same baseline diversity as newly diagnosed patients. CD4+ but not CD8+ TCR diversity rose significantly by C4D1. Nivolumab starters within 1 year of ASCT were excluded.

Autologous stem cell transplantation was followed by relapse in every patient, and brentuximab vedotin exposure varied. The chain carries TRBV9 and TRBJ2-5, with 16 bases identical to TRBD2. The receptor's source is a human donor with classical Hodgkin lymphoma. Here the sequenced sample was peripheral blood mononuclear cells (PBMCs), taken before the second cycle of nivolumab. CDR3 amino acids: CASSSEGSGLAGGRQETQYF. CDR3 coding DNA: TGTGCCAGCAGCTCGGAGGGGTCGGGACTAGCGGGAGGGCGGCAAGAGACCCAGTACTTC.